Included here is one T cell receptor beta chain sequence, with context. Its target is unknown. What was sequenced were expressed TCRB transcripts, since all of the isolated RNA had been reverse transcribed. Sequenced by immunoSEQ multiplex PCR; TCRdb stores in-frame clones only, minus some. This sample has 450,000 to 550,000 clones, with 25% to 35% found just once. The entry originates in a study of beta chain features in type 1 diabetes. In the study overall: All of the samples together had roughly 110 million sorted cells examined.

Notes on the study in general: Among all four CD4+ subsets, Type 1 diabetes patients had TCRB CDR3s that were moderately but significantly shorter. In the patient group, naive, central memory and Treg TCRB repertoires seemed more alike than in the healthy donor group.

In total, each donor contributed a single heparinised blood draw that averaged around 110 mL. Germline V lookup: CDR1 KGHSH, CDR2 LQKENI. V was clipped by 6 bases and J by 7 bases, with 12 bases between them. The CDR3 covers 13 residues. The chain employs TRBV18 and TRBJ1-4, with D unresolved. This TCR derives from a young man in good health. Sequences were obtained from naive CD4+ T cells from blood. This CDR3 reads CASSPYLGEKLFF. CDR3 coding DNA: TGTGCCAGCTCCCCTTATCTTGGTGAAAAACTGTTTTTT.